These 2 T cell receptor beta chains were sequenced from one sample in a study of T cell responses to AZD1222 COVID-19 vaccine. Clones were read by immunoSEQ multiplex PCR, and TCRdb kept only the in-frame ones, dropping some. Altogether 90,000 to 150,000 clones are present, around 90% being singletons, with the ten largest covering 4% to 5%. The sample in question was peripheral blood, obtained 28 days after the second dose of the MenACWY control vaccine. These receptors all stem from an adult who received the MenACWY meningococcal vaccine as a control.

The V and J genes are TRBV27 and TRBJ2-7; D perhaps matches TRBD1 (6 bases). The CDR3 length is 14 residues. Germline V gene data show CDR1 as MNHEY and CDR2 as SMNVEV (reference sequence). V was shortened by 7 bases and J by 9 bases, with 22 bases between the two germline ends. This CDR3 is CASTPGDRTGLQYF. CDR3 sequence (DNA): TGTGCCAGCACCCCAGGAGACAGGACGGGGCTGCAGTACTTC.

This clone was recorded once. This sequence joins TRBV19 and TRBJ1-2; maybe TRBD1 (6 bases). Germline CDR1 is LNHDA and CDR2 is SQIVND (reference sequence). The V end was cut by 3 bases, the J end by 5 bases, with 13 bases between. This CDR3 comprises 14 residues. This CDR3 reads CASSIQTGPYGYTF. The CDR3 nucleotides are TGTGCCAGTAGTATCCAAACAGGGCCGTATGGCTACACCTTC.